A single sample is the source of the 8 T cell receptor beta chains below, sequenced in a study of HIV-infected patients and healthy controls. Follow-up blood was drawn about 14 weeks, roughly three months, after antiretroviral therapy began. All unsorted peripheral T cells were captured because whole blood was used without fractionation. Reverse transcription used around 500 ng RNA and constant-region primers for alpha and beta. Alpha and beta chain libraries were made separately by chain-specific third strand synthesis with multiplexing indices. Via MiXCR, TCRdb re-called the 5' RACE reads, giving one row per CDR3 protein. The profile covers about 10,000 distinct CDR3 sequences, with less than 7% appearing a single time and 28% taken by the ten largest. Material: blood, obtained during antiretroviral therapy. The receptors here all came from an adult with HIV infection. The donor label of this sample is uncertain.

This clonotype was counted between two and nine times. The rearrangement links TRBV7-6 to TRBJ1-3; no clear D gene. This CDR3 comprises 14 residues. Trimming stripped 5 bases from V and 2 bases from J, with 10 bases between. In germline, CDR1 is SGHVS, CDR2 FNYEAQ. The CDR3 nucleotides read TGTGCCAGCAGCACCATCTATCCTGGAAACACCATATATTTT. It specifies CASSTIYPGNTIYF.

The chain recombines TRBV9 with TRBJ2-3; the D gene is possibly TRBD2 (7 bases). CDR3 length: 15 amino acids. Trimming removed 1 base at V and 1 base at J, with 10 bases between. The V gene's germline CDR1 is SGDLS and CDR2 YYNGEE. The CDR3 here is CASSVWGGRTDTQYF. The CDR3 region has the DNA TGTGCCAGCAGCGTATGGGGGGGGCGCACAGATACGCAGTATTTT.

In this sample, this clonotype turned up a few times. This chain connects TRBV11-3 to TRBJ2-2, with D possibly matching TRBD2 (6 bases). V was shortened by 1 base and J by 5 bases, with 11 bases between the two germline ends. This CDR3 has 15 amino acids. Germline CDR1 SGHNT, CDR2 YENEEA. The CDR3 spells CASSLGGAGTGELFF. The CDR3 DNA reads TGTGCCAGCAGCTTAGGCGGGGCCGGGACCGGGGAGCTGTTTTTT.

This clonotype has a count of ten or more. This chain links TRBV7-9 with TRBJ1-4, with D possibly matching TRBD1 (6 bases). The CDR3 runs to 14 residues. The germline gives CDR1 SEHNR, CDR2 FQNEAQ (reference sequence). The V gene lost 0 bases and the J gene lost 6 bases, with 8 bases spanning the gap. CDR3 loop: CASSLAGGDEKLFF. The CDR3 region has the DNA TGTGCCAGCAGCTTAGCGGGGGGCGATGAAAAACTGTTTTTT.

This clonotype has ten or more counts. The CDR3 DNA reads TGTGCCAGCAGCCGAGAGACGAATTCACCCCTCCACTTT. Translation gives CASSRETNSPLHF. V is TRBV7-6 and J is TRBJ1-6; D call uncertain. Per the germline V gene, CDR1 is SGHVS and CDR2 is FNYEAQ. The CDR3 runs to 13 residues. V was shortened by 5 bases and J by 7 bases, with 9 bases between the two germline ends. Looking up the rest from reference TRBV7-6 and TRBJ1-6 gives the full variable domain: GAGVSQSPRYKVTKRGQDVALRCDPISGHVSLYWYRQALGQGPEFLTYFNYEAQQDKSGLPNDRFSAERPEGSISTLTIQRTEQRDSAMYRCASSRETNSPLHFGNGTRLTVT.

The sample holds many counts of this clonotype. V usage is TRBV5-4 and J usage is TRBJ2-3, with 8 bases identical to TRBD2. CDR1 and CDR2 from the germline V gene are SGHNT and YYREEE (reference sequence). This CDR3 has 16 amino acids. The V gene end was trimmed by 4 bases and the J gene end by 1 base; junction bases not matched to a gene: 8. The CDR3 coding sequence is TGTGCCAGCAGCCGCCCGGGGCGGGAGGGCACAGATACGCAGTATTTT. This encodes CASSRPGREGTDTQYF.

This clonotype showed up many times. V gene TRBV20-1 combines with J gene TRBJ2-7; D gene uncertain. The length of the CDR3 is 12 residues. V lost 1 base and J lost 3, with 7 bases in between. CDR1 DFQATT and CDR2 SNEGSKA come from the germline V gene (reference sequence). The CDR3: CSARVADYEQYF. CDR3 coding DNA: TGCAGTGCTAGAGTCGCGGACTACGAGCAGTACTTC.

This clonotype is deemed medium-sized (0.01 to 0.1%). This chain links TRBV2 with TRBJ1-5, with a tentative D call TRBD1 (5 bases). Germline V gives CDR1 SNHLY, CDR2 FYNNEI. The CDR3 totals 16 residues. Trimming removed 2 bases from V and 6 bases from J, with 17 bases in between. DNA of the CDR3: TGTGCCAGCAGTGAAAGAGGGGCTCTTCAGGGTCAGCCCCAGCATTTT. Amino acid sequence: CASSERGALQGQPQHF.